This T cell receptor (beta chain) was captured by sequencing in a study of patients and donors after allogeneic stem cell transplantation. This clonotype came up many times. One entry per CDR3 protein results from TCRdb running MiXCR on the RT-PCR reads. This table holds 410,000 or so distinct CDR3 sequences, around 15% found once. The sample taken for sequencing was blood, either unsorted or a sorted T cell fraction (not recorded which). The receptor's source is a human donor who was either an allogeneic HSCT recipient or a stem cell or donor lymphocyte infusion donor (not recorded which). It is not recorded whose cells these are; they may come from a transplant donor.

CDR3 nucleotide sequence: TGTGCCAGCAGTTTAGCGTGGCCATCATACAGGGTACCTAACTATGGCTACACCTTC. This encodes CASSLAWPSYRVPNYGYTF. This chain uses TRBV12-3 or TRBV12-4 with TRBJ1-2; possibly TRBD1 for D (6 bases). The V end lost 0 bases, the J end lost 0 bases, and 20 bases lay between the germline ends. This CDR3 spans 19 amino acids.